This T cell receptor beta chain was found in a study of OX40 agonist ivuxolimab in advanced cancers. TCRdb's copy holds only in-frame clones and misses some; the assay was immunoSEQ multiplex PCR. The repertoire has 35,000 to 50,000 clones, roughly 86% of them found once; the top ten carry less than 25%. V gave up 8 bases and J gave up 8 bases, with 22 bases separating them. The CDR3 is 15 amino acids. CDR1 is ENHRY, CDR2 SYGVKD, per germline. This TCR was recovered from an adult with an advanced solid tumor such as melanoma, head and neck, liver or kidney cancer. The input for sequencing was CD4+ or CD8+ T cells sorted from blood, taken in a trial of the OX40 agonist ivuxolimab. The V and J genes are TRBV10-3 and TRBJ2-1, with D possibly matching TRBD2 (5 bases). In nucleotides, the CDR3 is TGTGCCATCCGCGGTAGTTCTTTGAACGGGGATGAGCAGTTCTTC. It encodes CAIRGSSLNGDEQFF.